This record concerns one TCR beta chain sequence. Its antigen remains unknown. The record originates from a study of human T cells and chemical hapten exposure. General study results and limits: PT1 expanded TCR numbers rose with patch test score.

With V trimmed by 8 bases and J by 0 bases, 12 bases remained unmatched. Germline V gene sequence: CDR1 KGHSH, CDR2 LQKENI. CDR3 size: 17 residues. TCRdb passed the RACE reads through MiXCR, listing each CDR3 protein once. The data show around 380,000 distinct CDR3 sequences, around 5% seen once. Stated time point: pre-sensitization, week 0. Described treatment: therapeutic diphenylcyclopropenone sensitization with weekly scalp DPC. The chain uses TRBV18 and TRBJ1-1, with 10 bases identical to TRBD1. The receptor was derived from a woman aged 18-29 years with alopecia areata. Some clones in this sample may be carry-over from other donors' samples. This specimen consisted of whole blood, obtained in connection with sensitization to the hapten diphenylcyclopropenone (DPC). The CDR3 loop is CASTTTGQGIMNTEAFF. The CDR3, as DNA: TGTGCCAGCACAACCACGGGACAGGGGATTATGAACACTGAAGCTTTCTTT. The full variable domain, with the rest looked up from reference TRBV18 and TRBJ1-1, is NAGVMQNPRHLVRRRGQEARLRCSPMKGHSHVYWYRQLPEEGLKFMVYLQKENIIDESGMPKERFSAEFPKEGPSILRIQQVVRGDSAAYFCASTTTGQGIMNTEAFFGQGTRLTVV.